The text below deals with one T cell receptor (beta chain). Its matching antigen is unknown. This record belongs to a study of T cell responses to AZD1222 COVID-19 vaccine. General observations from the study: Females outnumbered males among donors, who were mostly white British; clonal diversity was possibly underestimated. Only 5 or 6 people who got AZD1222 tested seropositive at baseline. Samples come after the peak T cell response, not at day 14.

Measured with immunoSEQ multiplex PCR; TCRdb has only the in-frame clones, and not every one. This sample yields roughly 130,000 clones, of which 88% are seen a single time; approximately 7% belongs to the top ten. Germline CDR1 and CDR2: LNHDA and SQIVND (reference sequence). V was clipped by 8 bases and J by 0 bases; unmatched bases: 4. The CDR3 is 15 residues long. Material: peripheral blood, obtained on day 0 of AZD1222 vaccination. The V gene is TRBV19, the J gene TRBJ1-6; TRBD1 aligns across 7 bases. The TCR comes from an adult in good health. The CDR3 region has the DNA TGTGCCAGTTCGACAGGGAGCTCCTATAATTCACCCCTCCACTTT. Its translation: CASSTGSSYNSPLHF.